This T cell receptor (beta chain) was retrieved from a study of blood T cell repertoires in COVID-19. At the level of the study: COVID-19 samples, acute and convalescent, were from the United States, Italy and Spain. Nucleic acid was either cDNA or gDNA, and it came from T cells, B-cell-depleted T cells, or PBMCs.

The ends lost 5 bases at V and 6 bases at J; junction bases unmatched: 10. In germline, CDR1 is LNHDA, CDR2 SQIVND (reference sequence). This CDR3 spans 15 amino acids. In the original processing: How many nucleated cells were present was estimated from reference gene primer amplification. Sequenced by immunoSEQ multiplex PCR; TCRdb stores in-frame clones only, minus some. Clonal size and the V and J genes are those of that table, whereas D and trimming came from the DNA. This table holds approximately 150,000 clones, roughly 93% found once. Seattle's cohort entered during active infection and was followed longitudinally.

Material: peripheral blood. This rearrangement joins TRBV19 to TRBJ1-1, with 9 positions matching TRBD1. This receptor was obtained from a man between 18 and 35 years old with COVID-19, enrolled during active disease. Written as DNA, the CDR3 is TGTGCCAGTAGTCCACCCGGGGACAGGGATCCTGAAGCTTTCTTT. Amino acid sequence: CASSPPGDRDPEAFF.